These 13 T cell receptor beta chains were sequenced from one sample in a study of Ad26.COV2.S vaccination and SARS-CoV-2 variants. Sequencing used immunoSEQ multiplex PCR; TCRdb keeps in-frame clones, though not all of them. The data contain about 350,000 clones, 88% of them singletons. The treatment: roughly 19 received Ad26.COV2.S at low or high dose, single or two shots; several received placebo; per-sample allocation not given. Sampling was performed 63 days after the first vaccine or placebo injection. The source material was peripheral blood, sampled in a trial of Ad26.COV2.S vaccine versus placebo. The source of these receptors is a person between 18 and 65 years old who received the Ad26.COV2.S COVID-19 vaccine or a placebo.

The chain carries TRBV4-1 and TRBJ1-3; D might be TRBD1 (5 bases). The CDR3 spans 14 residues. The V end lost 3 bases, the J end lost 5 bases, and 11 bases lay between the germline ends. Looked up from germline, CDR1 is MGHRA and CDR2 is YSYEKL. The CDR3 sequence: CASSQGTARNTIYF. The CDR3, as DNA: TGCGCCAGCAGCCAGGGGACCGCCCGAAACACCATATATTTT.

This chain links TRBV28 with TRBJ2-4; 10 nucleotides agree with TRBD1. CDR3 length: 17 amino acids. V was pared by 2 bases and J by 0 bases, with 4 bases of the junction left unmatched. CDR1 is MDHEN and CDR2 is SYDVKM in the germline V gene. CDR3 protein: CASSLKTGGRAKNIQYF. Written as DNA, the CDR3 is TGTGCCAGCAGTTTAAAGACAGGGGGCCGAGCCAAAAACATTCAGTACTTC.

As DNA, the CDR3 is TGTGCCAGCAGCCGGGAAACCTACGAGCAGTACTTC. This encodes CASSRETYEQYF. V usage is TRBV28 and J usage is TRBJ2-7; D perhaps matches TRBD2 (5 bases). Germline V gene sequence: CDR1 MDHEN, CDR2 SYDVKM. This CDR3 is built from 12 residues. Trimming took 6 bases from V and 2 from J, leaving 8 bases between them.

J is TRBJ1-2 and V is TRBV27; 9 bases are a match to TRBD1. Trimming took 2 bases from V and 8 from J; bases not matched to a gene: 6. Germline lookup yields CDR1 MNHEY and CDR2 SMNVEV (reference sequence). CDR3 length: 14 amino acids. The CDR3 sequence: CASSLRGQGQGYTF. CDR3 sequence (DNA): TGTGCCAGCAGTTTACGGGGACAGGGTCAAGGCTACACCTTC.

DNA of the CDR3: TGTGCCGTTGACTCCTCAAACAATGAGCAGTTCTTC. Residues: CAVDSSNNEQFF. The chain has TRBV10-3 and TRBJ2-1; no reliable D call. V shed 11 bases and J shed 5 bases, with 13 bases lying between them. Germline V lookup: CDR1 ENHRY, CDR2 SYGVKD. CDR3 length: 12 residues.

V and J are TRBV5-8 and TRBJ1-2, with D possibly being TRBD1 (5 bases). CDR3 length: 13 residues. Germline assignment: CDR1 SGHTS and CDR2 YDEGEE. The V end was cut by 0 bases, the J end by 4 bases, with 7 bases between. CDR3 nucleotide sequence: TGTGCCAGCAGCTTGGCTCAGGGCTATGGCTACACCTTC. It encodes CASSLAQGYGYTF.

Here the CDR3 DNA reads TGTGCCAGCAGTTTAAACAAGAGAGAGACCCAGTACTTC. Its translation: CASSLNKRETQYF. V and J are TRBV28 and TRBJ2-5; no clear D gene. Germline-derived CDR1 and CDR2 are MDHEN and SYDVKM. V was clipped by 2 bases and J by 4 bases, with 8 bases between them. The CDR3 sequence is 13 residues long. Full variable domain (outside the CDR3, taken from reference TRBV28 and TRBJ2-5): DVKVTQSSRYLVKRTGEKVFLECVQDMDHENMFWYRQDPGLGLRLIYFSYDVKMKEKGDIPEGYSVSREKKERFSLILESASTNQTSMYLCASSLNKRETQYFGPGTRLLVL.

The chain couples TRBV5-1 to TRBJ1-1, with D tentatively TRBD1 (5 bases). With 0 bases removed from V and 4 bases from J, the gap between germline ends came to 10 bases. The V gene's germline CDR1 is SGHRS and CDR2 YFSETQ. The CDR3 consists of 14 residues. The CDR3 sequence is CASSLVDQGTEAFF. The CDR3 nucleotides read TGCGCCAGCAGCTTGGTCGACCAGGGCACTGAAGCTTTCTTT.

V gene TRBV5-1 combines with J gene TRBJ2-1, with D tentatively TRBD2 (7 bases). The CDR3 consists of 16 residues. Germline V gene sequence: CDR1 SGHRS, CDR2 YFSETQ. Trimming took 4 bases from V and 4 from J, leaving 18 bases between them. Written as DNA, the CDR3 is TGCGCCAGCAGCCCCAAGGGGGGAGGGGTTTACAATGAGCAGTTCTTC. It codes for CASSPKGGGVYNEQFF. Using reference TRBV5-1 and TRBJ2-1 for the parts outside the CDR3, the full variable domain is KAGVTQTPRYLIKTRGQQVTLSCSPISGHRSVSWYQQTPGQGLQFLFEYFSETQRNKGNFPGRFSGRQFSNSRSEMNVSTLELGDSALYLCASSPKGGGVYNEQFFGPGTRLTVL.

The chain combines TRBV6-5 with TRBJ1-1, with TRBD1 as a possible D gene (5 bases). Germline CDR1 MNHEY, CDR2 SVGAGI. V lost 6 bases, J lost 3 bases, and 8 bases lay in between. This CDR3 has 12 residues. The chain's CDR3 is CASRETDTEAFF. Written as DNA, the CDR3 is TGTGCCAGCAGAGAGACAGACACTGAAGCTTTCTTT.

The chain is built from TRBV28 and TRBJ1-2, with a weak D call TRBD1 (5 bases). The CDR3 sequence is 15 residues long. Germline V gene lookup returns CDR1 MDHEN and CDR2 SYDVKM. Deletions cut 3 bases from V and 2 bases from J, with 13 bases between. CDR3 in amino acids: CASSLGRKANYGYTF. CDR3 nucleotide sequence: TGTGCCAGCAGTTTGGGACGGAAGGCCAACTATGGCTACACCTTC.

This clone was recorded once. This rearrangement joins TRBV7-3 to TRBJ2-7, with 8 bases identical to TRBD2. Trimming at V came to 1 base and at J to 0 bases, leaving 2 bases not matched to a gene. The CDR3 covers 15 residues. Germline V CDR1 and CDR2: SGHTA, FQGTGA. The CDR3 DNA sequence: TGTGCCAGCAGCTTAAACGGGGGGGCCTCCTACGAGCAGTACTTC. It is translated as CASSLNGGASYEQYF.

The J gene is TRBJ1-2, the V gene TRBV12-5, with D perhaps TRBD1 (6 bases). The V gene's germline CDR1 is LGHNT and CDR2 FRNRAP. V dropped 1 base and J dropped 7 bases, with 13 bases sitting between them. This CDR3 contains 14 residues. The CDR3 bases are TGTGCTAGTGGTTTGGACAGGGAGAAGAGTGGCTACACCTTC. Amino acid sequence: CASGLDREKSGYTF. Filled out from reference TRBV12-5 and TRBJ1-2, the complete variable domain reads DARVTQTPRHKVTEMGQEVTMRCQPILGHNTVFWYRQTMMQGLELLAYFRNRAPLDDSGMPKDRFSAEMPDATLATLKIQPSEPRDSAVYFCASGLDREKSGYTFGSGTRLTVV.